Reported below is one T cell receptor (beta chain). There is no known antigen for this receptor. The input lacks base qualities; no much larger clone sits a single base away. Graves' hyperthyroidism was defined as stable when no progression to ophthalmopathy occurred over 18 months of follow-up. Hyperthyroidism patients were newly diagnosed, with disease duration under 2 months, and aged 18 to 65 years. Any patient with an uncontrolled infection, another autoimmune disease, pregnancy or lactation was excluded. Diagnoses relied on clinical symptoms, serum thyroxine and TRAb, thyroid ultrasound and orbital computed tomography. PBMCs were isolated from about 9 ml of fresh peripheral blood by Ficoll-Paque density gradient centrifugation. Total RNA was extracted using Trizol reagent, and RNA quality was assessed on an Agilent 2100 Bioanalyzer. The sample originates from a study of T cells in Graves' hyperthyroidism and ophthalmopathy (dated by TCRdb to the late 2010s). The study in broad terms: Peripheral blood was sampled at the time of initial diagnosis, prior to any treatment. To identify TCR V-J signatures that set the groups apart, the researchers used a discovery cohort of more than 95 patients, made up of 43 with Graves' ophthalmopathy and about 60 with stable Graves' hyperthyroidism. Prospective prediction of ophthalmopathy was tested in an independent validation cohort of 18 hyperthyroidism patients and around 16 patients who later progressed to ophthalmopathy. The 95 to 100 discovery patients were randomly split 7:3 into training and test sets. Thyroid tissue and blood T-cell repertoires from six Graves' hyperthyroidism patients were also compared in the study. Following sampling, methimazole starting at 30 mg daily was given to hyperthyroidism patients, and high-dose intravenous methylprednisolone was given to ophthalmopathy patients. TCR Vbeta CDR3 sequencing of approximately 140 peripheral blood samples (around 45 ophthalmopathy, about 74 hyperthyroidism and roughly 17 progressor patients) is reported in the paper.

The CDR3 has 14 amino acids, counting the end cysteine and phenylalanine. The DNA shown is the 42-base CDR3, in frame from base 1. V drops 3 bases and J drops 3 bases, leaving 11 bases in between. CDR1 and CDR2, per the germline V gene (reference sequence), are LNHDA and SQIVND. Overall study outcomes, separate from this receptor: In validation, progression to ophthalmopathy was predicted by the model with 70.59% sensitivity and 72% to 80% specificity, a median of approximately 6.5 months before onset. Ophthalmopathy was separated from stable hyperthyroidism by a 13 V-J signature model, with roughly 88% sensitivity and about 84% specificity obtained in cross-validation and 80%/75% obtained in testing. Blood samples also contained most of the expanded thyroid clonotypes (frequency above 0.001), which suggests that blood repertoires may reflect thyroid immune responses. No statistical method was used to fix the sample size in advance, and group allocation was not hidden from the investigators.

Amplification of TCR beta CDR3 regions was carried out from RNA transcripts. The first round of RT-PCR for the TCR CDR3 was performed with the HTBI primer set and the Qiagen OneStep RT-PCR kit. A second multiplex PCR round built the libraries, followed by size selection and purification. Libraries were sequenced paired-end with 100 bp reads on an Illumina HiSeq2000. From the authors' description of their analysis: SOAPnuke was used to process the raw data, throwing out any read that contained adapters or uncalled bases, had a mean Phred below 15, or lacked an exact constant-primer or identifier match. High-quality paired reads were merged using COPE v1.2.5, and each unique nucleotide sequence was defined as a clonotype. Clonotypes were aligned to IMGT TRBV, TRBD and TRBJ reference segments using MiTCR v1.1. The analysis was restricted to V-J combinations with a frequency above 0.0001, which together covered approximately 99% of the repertoires. A TCS score was defined as the ratio between F50 (clonal expansion) and ExV (chaos), using BLOSUM62-based TCRdist between CDR3 peptides within each V-J. Welch's t-statistics and random forest reduced fewer than 600 V-J features to under 15, which were used in a naive Bayes classifier (R e1071). The raw public reads went through TCRdb reprocessing: fastp at Q25, MiXCR clone calling, in-frame beta chains kept. Rows merge per CDR3 protein into single entries with the most common DNA and genes. The V and J calls were not made by the authors but by TCRdb's processing. In all, the sample holds about 350,000 distinct CDR3 sequences, and around 14% of those were seen once. The ten largest clones take up around 23% of the sample.

This receptor was identified in a woman aged 25 to 39 with Graves' hyperthyroidism. The V gene is TRBV19 and the J gene is TRBJ2-5; the D gene assignment is perhaps TRBD1 or TRBD2, with each matching 6 bases. Material for sequencing was blood. The CDR3 in this case is CASSIPGAEETQYF. The base sequence is TGTGCCAGTAGTATCCCGGGGGCCGAAGAGACCCAGTACTTC.